These T cell receptor beta chains were read from a single sample in a study of PD-L1 blockade in urothelial cancer. Assay used: immunoSEQ multiplex PCR; TCRdb lists only in-frame clones, some missing. The sample consists of tens of thousands of clones, around 83% of them appearing once. The sample here was PBMCs, taken around atezolizumab (anti-PD-L1) treatment. The receptors derive from a man aged 70-80 years with urothelial cancer. CDR3s include the opening cysteine and the closing phenylalanine or tryptophan. The order of the fields is CDR3 protein, clone size, J gene, V gene. Where a row states a size, it is once, few, many or the class of an expanded clone; other rows omit it.

cdr3_aa: CASSDGGTGDHEQFF
clone_size: -
j_call: TRBJ2-1
v_call: TRBV6-1

cdr3_aa: CAGSLDRGGEQYF
clone_size: once
j_call: TRBJ2-7
v_call: TRBV27

cdr3_aa: CASSPGQGTGRGNTIYF
clone_size: -
j_call: TRBJ1-3
v_call: TRBV5-1

cdr3_aa: CASSLGTAYETQYF
clone_size: -
j_call: TRBJ2-5
v_call: TRBV28

cdr3_aa: CASSSRTGGEREQYF
clone_size: -
j_call: TRBJ2-7
v_call: TRBV5-4

cdr3_aa: CASSPSGLVRLSGNTIYF
clone_size: -
j_call: TRBJ1-3
v_call: TRBV4-1

cdr3_aa: CASSSRGAGFTDTQYF
clone_size: few
j_call: TRBJ2-3
v_call: TRBV28

cdr3_aa: CASSEFLVQVNTEAFF
clone_size: -
j_call: TRBJ1-1
v_call: TRBV2

cdr3_aa: CASTWGTNSGNTIYF
clone_size: once
j_call: TRBJ1-3
v_call: TRBV6-6

cdr3_aa: CASSLAGTSDEQFF
clone_size: -
j_call: TRBJ2-1
v_call: TRBV5-1

cdr3_aa: CASSPRGAGNYGYTF
clone_size: -
j_call: TRBJ1-2
v_call: TRBV5-6

cdr3_aa: CASRVLGTDTQYF
clone_size: -
j_call: TRBJ2-3
v_call: TRBV30

cdr3_aa: CASSLLLAVTGELFF
clone_size: -
j_call: TRBJ2-2
v_call: TRBV5-5

cdr3_aa: CASSETTGSSEQFF
clone_size: -
j_call: TRBJ2-1
v_call: TRBV6-1

cdr3_aa: CASSEMAVNQPQHF
clone_size: -
j_call: TRBJ1-5
v_call: TRBV6-1

cdr3_aa: CASSYGQDGYTF
clone_size: -
j_call: TRBJ1-2
v_call: TRBV6-5

cdr3_aa: CASSRRTVQETQYF
clone_size: -
j_call: TRBJ2-5
v_call: TRBV7-6

cdr3_aa: CAWTKQGATGELFF
clone_size: -
j_call: TRBJ2-2
v_call: TRBV30